A selection of T cell receptor beta chains follows, all from one sample in a study of CD8 T cells in ankylosing spondylitis. Each CDR3 protein gets one entry after TCRdb re-called the 5' RACE reads with MiXCR. The data contain roughly 440,000 distinct CDR3 sequences, roughly 17% of them seen just once; the ten biggest clones take up just over 1%. Material for sequencing was blood, either unsorted or a sorted T cell fraction (not recorded which). These receptors were taken from a male donor with ankylosing spondylitis. CDR3s include the opening cysteine and the closing phenylalanine or tryptophan. The D gene is left open where the match is weak. Some rows mark clone size as missing; the rest say once, few, many or name a class of expanded clone.

D gene: NA
V gene: TRBV7-2
clone size: few
J gene: TRBJ2-3
CDR3 DNA: TGTGCCAGCAGCTTACTGTCTGCCGGGGAGGAGTATTTT
CDR3 protein: CASSLLSAGEEYF

D gene: NA
V gene: TRBV11-2
clone size: NA
J gene: TRBJ1-1
CDR3 DNA: TGTGCCAGCAGTAGGACCCCGGACACTGAAGCTTTCTTT
CDR3 protein: CASSRTPDTEAFF

D gene: NA
V gene: TRBV12-3/TRBV12-4
clone size: many
J gene: TRBJ2-4
CDR3 DNA: TGTGCCAGCAGCTCCGGATCCAGCATTCAGTACTTC
CDR3 protein: CASSSGSSIQYF

D gene: NA
V gene: TRBV28
clone size: few
J gene: TRBJ2-2
CDR3 DNA: TGTGCCGTCCTGAGGGGTATGAACACCGGGGAGCTGTTTTTT
CDR3 protein: CAVLRGMNTGELFF

D gene: NA
V gene: TRBV12-3/TRBV12-4
clone size: many
J gene: TRBJ2-4
CDR3 DNA: TGTGCCAGCCGATCAGGATTTGCCAAAAACATTCAGTACTTC
CDR3 protein: CASRSGFAKNIQYF

D gene: NA
V gene: TRBV6-1
clone size: NA
J gene: TRBJ1-5
CDR3 DNA: TGTGCCAGCGCAACGGGGGGAAGTGGGCACAATCAGCCCCAGCATTTT
CDR3 protein: CASATGGSGHNQPQHF

D gene: NA
V gene: TRBV5-1
clone size: NA
J gene: TRBJ1-2
CDR3 DNA: TGCGCCAGCAGCCACACTTTAGGGGGCTACACCTTC
CDR3 protein: CASSHTLGGYTF

D gene: NA
V gene: TRBV5-1
clone size: few
J gene: TRBJ2-1
CDR3 DNA: TGCGCCAGCAGCACCGGGGCATCTAGCTCCTACAATGAGCAGTTCTTC
CDR3 protein: CASSTGASSSYNEQFF

D gene: TRBD2
V gene: TRBV12-3/TRBV12-4
clone size: many
J gene: TRBJ2-1
CDR3 DNA: TGTGCCAGCATTGGAAATAGCGGGAAATCCTACAATGAGCAGTTCTTC
CDR3 protein: CASIGNSGKSYNEQFF

D gene: NA
V gene: TRBV5-6
clone size: NA
J gene: TRBJ1-5
CDR3 DNA: TGTGCCAGCAGCTGGGAGGAAAGGGAAACGGATAGCAATCAGCCCCAGCATTTT
CDR3 protein: CASSWEERETDSNQPQHF

D gene: TRBD2
V gene: TRBV11-2
clone size: few
J gene: TRBJ2-7
CDR3 DNA: TGTGCCAGCAGCTTTCCCGGGACTAGCGGGAGTAACGAGCAGTACTTC
CDR3 protein: CASSFPGTSGSNEQYF

D gene: NA
V gene: TRBV29-1
clone size: many
J gene: TRBJ2-1
CDR3 DNA: TGCAGCGTAGGAGGGCCTATTGGAAATGAGCAGTTCTTC
CDR3 protein: CSVGGPIGNEQFF

D gene: NA
V gene: TRBV4-3
clone size: NA
J gene: TRBJ1-4
CDR3 DNA: TGCGCCAGCAGCCAGTGGCTAGTGGGAAAACTGTTTTTT
CDR3 protein: CASSQWLVGKLFF

D gene: TRBD1
V gene: TRBV3-1
clone size: NA
J gene: TRBJ1-2
CDR3 DNA: TGTGCCAGCAGCCTAAGACAGGGTGGCGCATCCTATGGCTACACCTTC
CDR3 protein: CASSLRQGGASYGYTF

D gene: NA
V gene: TRBV20-1
clone size: few
J gene: TRBJ2-7
CDR3 DNA: TGCAGTGCTAGAGATTTTGGTGGGGTAAGCGAGCAGTACTTC
CDR3 protein: CSARDFGGVSEQYF

D gene: NA
V gene: TRBV7-3
clone size: few
J gene: TRBJ1-1
CDR3 DNA: TGTGCCAGCAGCCGGGATGGGATTGAAGCTTTCTTT
CDR3 protein: CASSRDGIEAFF

D gene: NA
V gene: TRBV9
clone size: NA
J gene: TRBJ1-6
CDR3 DNA: TGTGCCAGCAGCGCCCACCAGGACAGAATTAATTCACCCCTCCACTTT
CDR3 protein: CASSAHQDRINSPLHF

D gene: NA
V gene: TRBV27
clone size: few
J gene: TRBJ1-4
CDR3 DNA: TGTGCCAGCAGTTTAAAGTTTTCAGGGGTTGGTGAAAAACTGTTTTTT
CDR3 protein: CASSLKFSGVGEKLFF

D gene: NA
V gene: TRBV20-1
clone size: many
J gene: TRBJ1-4
CDR3 DNA: TGCGGAGTCCTACCAGGGTTGGGCGCTGGTGAAAAACTGTTTTTT
CDR3 protein: CGVLPGLGAGEKLFF

D gene: NA
V gene: TRBV5-1
clone size: many
J gene: TRBJ2-2
CDR3 DNA: TGCGCCAGCAGACCAGACAGGCAGGGCACCGGGGAGCTGTTTTTT
CDR3 protein: CASRPDRQGTGELFF

D gene: NA
V gene: TRBV30
clone size: NA
J gene: TRBJ2-1
CDR3 DNA: TGTGCCTGGAACGGGGACCCGGGCTACAATGAGCAGTTCTTC
CDR3 protein: CAWNGDPGYNEQFF

D gene: TRBD1
V gene: TRBV5-1
clone size: few
J gene: TRBJ2-7
CDR3 DNA: TGCGCCAGCAGCTGGGACAGGGGGAGCTCCTACGAGCAGTACTTC
CDR3 protein: CASSWDRGSSYEQYF

D gene: NA
V gene: TRBV20-1
clone size: NA
J gene: TRBJ2-3
CDR3 DNA: TGCAGTGCTAGAGATCTCGGGGAAGATACGCAGTATTTT
CDR3 protein: CSARDLGEDTQYF

D gene: TRBD1
V gene: TRBV20-1
clone size: NA
J gene: TRBJ2-7
CDR3 DNA: TGCAGTGCGAGCCCGCCCGGGACAGGGGTTGAGCAGTACTTC
CDR3 protein: CSASPPGTGVEQYF

D gene: NA
V gene: TRBV5-1
clone size: NA
J gene: TRBJ2-4
CDR3 DNA: TGCGCCAGCAGCTTGGGGGGGGACGGGGAGAGAAACATTCAGTACTTC
CDR3 protein: CASSLGGDGERNIQYF

D gene: TRBD1
V gene: TRBV20-1
clone size: few
J gene: TRBJ2-2
CDR3 DNA: TGCAGTGCTAGAGACGGCCAGGGGGCCTACACCGGGGAGCTGTTTTTT
CDR3 protein: CSARDGQGAYTGELFF

D gene: TRBD2
V gene: TRBV6-1
clone size: NA
J gene: TRBJ2-7
CDR3 DNA: TGTGCCAGCAGTAGAGGGACTAGCGGGACATACGAGCAGTACTTC
CDR3 protein: CASSRGTSGTYEQYF

D gene: TRBD2
V gene: TRBV4-1
clone size: many
J gene: TRBJ2-7
CDR3 DNA: TGCGCCAGCGCGGGGACACTTGGGACTAGCGTGTCCTACGAGCAGTACTTC
CDR3 protein: CASAGTLGTSVSYEQYF

D gene: NA
V gene: TRBV18
clone size: NA
J gene: TRBJ2-3
CDR3 DNA: TGTGCCAGCTCACCAAGCCCCGGGGATACGCAGTATTTT
CDR3 protein: CASSPSPGDTQYF

D gene: TRBD2
V gene: TRBV5-1
clone size: NA
J gene: TRBJ2-2
CDR3 DNA: TGCGCCAGCAGCTTCTCTAGCGGGAGGAACACCGGGGAGCTGTTTTTT
CDR3 protein: CASSFSSGRNTGELFF

D gene: TRBD2
V gene: TRBV5-1
clone size: NA
J gene: TRBJ2-3
CDR3 DNA: TGCGCCAGCAGCTTGGGCCAGACTAGCGGAAGCACAGATACGCAGTATTTT
CDR3 protein: CASSLGQTSGSTDTQYF

D gene: TRBD1
V gene: TRBV5-1
clone size: few
J gene: TRBJ1-4
CDR3 DNA: TGCGCCAGCAGCCTAAGACAGGGAGGAGGTGAAAAACTGTTTTTT
CDR3 protein: CASSLRQGGGEKLFF

D gene: NA
V gene: TRBV27
clone size: many
J gene: TRBJ2-3
CDR3 DNA: TGTGCCAGCAGCCTAAGCGCTAGTACAGATACGCAGTATTTT
CDR3 protein: CASSLSASTDTQYF

D gene: TRBD1
V gene: TRBV7-3
clone size: few
J gene: TRBJ2-1
CDR3 DNA: TGTGCCAGCAGCGGGGACAGGGGGGATGAGCAGTTCTTC
CDR3 protein: CASSGDRGDEQFF